The 32 T cell receptor beta chains below were found in one sample sequenced in a study of OX40 agonist ivuxolimab in advanced cancers. Profiled with immunoSEQ multiplex PCR; TCRdb holds only in-frame clones, not every one. The sample holds some 86,000 clones, about 90% seen once. The starting material was CD4+ or CD8+ T cells sorted from blood, obtained in a trial of the OX40 agonist ivuxolimab. These receptors originate from an adult with an advanced solid tumor such as melanoma, head and neck, liver or kidney cancer.

This chain uses TRBV6-5 with TRBJ1-1, with D perhaps TRBD1 (6 bases). CDR3 length: 16 residues. Trimming pared 2 bases from V and 3 bases from J, leaving 16 bases between. The germline CDR1 and CDR2 sequences are MNHEY and SVGAGI. CDR3: CASSYITGLEDTEAFF. The CDR3 nucleotides are TGTGCCAGCAGTTACATCACAGGGTTGGAGGACACTGAAGCTTTCTTT.

V gene TRBV6-6 combines with J gene TRBJ2-4, with a weak D call TRBD2 (6 bases). V was trimmed by 7 bases and J by 6 bases, leaving 19 bases between them. The CDR3 consists of 15 residues. Germline CDR1 and CDR2: MNHNY and SVGAGI (reference sequence). For the CDR3, the DNA is TGTGCCAGCAAATATTTTACCCAGGGAGGAAACATTCAGTACTTC. Translated: CASKYFTQGGNIQYF.

The gene calls are TRBV30 and TRBJ1-6; D is unresolved. The CDR3 is made up of 14 amino acids. The V end was cut by 2 bases, the J end by 2 bases, with 7 bases between. Germline loops: CDR1 GTSNPN, CDR2 SVGIG (reference sequence). In DNA, the CDR3 is TGTGCCTGGAGTCTAACAGCCTATAATTCACCCCTCCACTTT. Its translation is CAWSLTAYNSPLHF. Full variable domain (remainder filled in from reference TRBV30 and TRBJ1-6): SQTIHQWPATLVQPVGSPLSLECTVEGTSNPNLYWYRQAAGRGLQLLFYSVGIGQISSEVPQNLSASRPQDRQFILSSKKLLLSDSGFYLCAWSLTAYNSPLHFGNGTRLTVT.

The CDR3 coding sequence is TGTGCCAGTAGTATCACGAGTAGCTCCTACAATGAGCAGTTCTTC. This sequence encodes CASSITSSSYNEQFF. V usage is TRBV19 and J usage is TRBJ2-1; the D is unclear. CDR1 and CDR2 from the germline V gene are LNHDA and SQIVND (reference sequence). Trimming stripped 3 bases from V and 0 bases from J, with 9 bases between. The CDR3 has 15 residues. The full variable domain, its missing parts supplied by reference TRBV19 and TRBJ2-1, is DGGITQSPKYLFRKEGQNVTLSCEQNLNHDAMYWYRQDPGQGLRLIYYSQIVNDFQKGDIAEGYSVSREKKESFPLTVTSAQKNPTAFYLCASSITSSSYNEQFFGPGTRLTVL.

The chain joins TRBV2 to TRBJ1-5; 11 nucleotides agree with TRBD1. Trimming took 7 bases from V and 6 from J; bases not matched to a gene: 5. Germline V gives CDR1 SNHLY, CDR2 FYNNEI. This CDR3 contains 14 residues. CDR3 bases: TGTGCCAGCACCGGGACAGGGGGGGCTCAGCCCCAGCATTTT. It is translated as CASTGTGGAQPQHF.

This rearrangement joins TRBV12-5 to TRBJ1-1; D might be TRBD1 (5 bases). Germline V lookup: CDR1 LGHNT, CDR2 FRNRAP. The CDR3 is 14 residues long. Trimming left V 3 bases short and J 10 bases short, with 18 bases between. CDR3 DNA: TGTGCTAGTGGTTTTGCGACTACAGGCGTCGGAGCTTTCTTT. Protein product: CASGFATTGVGAFF.

This chain connects TRBV18 to TRBJ2-2; possibly TRBD2 for D (5 bases). The CDR3 covers 13 residues. Trimming took off 2 bases at V and 7 bases at J, with 8 bases between the two ends. Germline-derived CDR1 and CDR2 are KGHSH and LQKENI. The CDR3 protein is CASSPVDYGELFF. The CDR3 DNA follows: TGTGCCAGCTCACCAGTCGACTACGGGGAGCTGTTTTTT.

This rearrangement joins TRBV5-6 to TRBJ2-1; 7 bases map to TRBD1. The CDR3 runs 14 residues. In germline, CDR1 is SGHDT, CDR2 YYEEEE. V lost 4 bases to trimming and J lost 4 bases; unmatched junction nucleotides: 5. The CDR3 coding sequence is TGTGCCAGCAGCGACAGGGACAAATACAATGAGCAGTTCTTC. Translation: CASSDRDKYNEQFF.

The V call is TRBV7-8, the J call TRBJ1-1, with 7 positions matching TRBD1. This CDR3 is built from 15 residues. The trim removed 0 bases at V and 6 bases at J, leaving 7 bases unmatched. Germline-derived CDR1 and CDR2 are SGHVS and FQNEAQ. The CDR3 region has the DNA TGTGCCAGCAGCTTAGCGACAGGGAGTGAGGCTGAAGCTTTCTTT. This translates into CASSLATGSEAEAFF.

The V and J genes are TRBV5-1 and TRBJ2-5; D is undetermined. CDR1 and CDR2 from the germline V gene are SGHRS and YFSETQ. The V end was cut by 4 bases, the J end by 1 base, with 5 bases between. This CDR3 region has 12 residues. The CDR3 DNA is TGCGCCAGCAGCATGGGCCAAGAGACCCAGTACTTC. Translated: CASSMGQETQYF.

The chain employs TRBV5-6 and TRBJ1-6; D gene unclear. V gave up 3 bases and J gave up 11 bases, with 15 bases separating them. Germline V lookup: CDR1 SGHDT, CDR2 YYEEEE. The CDR3 is made up of 14 amino acids. The CDR3 loop reads CASSSRNRGAPLHF. For the CDR3, the DNA is TGTGCCAGCAGCTCTCGGAATCGGGGAGCACCCCTCCACTTT.

V is TRBV30 and J is TRBJ1-2, with a weak D call TRBD1 (5 bases). V was pared by 3 bases and J by 7 bases, with 18 bases between. The CDR3 sequence is 14 residues long. CDR1 and CDR2 from the germline V gene are GTSNPN and SVGIG (reference sequence). This chain's CDR3 is CAWRPKGTGGGYTF. CDR3 DNA sequence: TGTGCCTGGAGGCCGAAAGGCACTGGGGGTGGCTACACCTTC.

The gene calls are TRBV5-1 and TRBJ1-3, with 9 bases matching TRBD1. Germline V CDR1 and CDR2: SGHRS, YFSETQ. V shed 0 bases, J shed 3 bases, and the junction held 4 bases outside the gene matches. The CDR3 has 16 residues. DNA of the CDR3: TGCGCCAGCAGCTTGGGGGACAGGGATATTGGAAACACCATATATTTT. Its protein is CASSLGDRDIGNTIYF.

The CDR3 DNA is TGTGCCAGCAGCCAAGAGGGGGGGGCGCGGGATACGCAGTATTTT. Its protein is CASSQEGGARDTQYF. The V gene is TRBV4-2, the J gene TRBJ2-3; D might be TRBD2 (7 bases). V lost 0 bases, J lost 6 bases, and 13 bases lay in between. CDR1 and CDR2 (germline): LGHNA, YNFKEQ. This CDR3 comprises 15 residues.

The chain links TRBV28 to TRBJ1-4; 7 bases fit TRBD1. The CDR3 is 15 amino acids. V lost 6 bases, J lost 0 bases, and 4 bases stayed unmatched. Per germline, CDR1 MDHEN and CDR2 SYDVKM. The CDR3 sequence: CASRLDRTTNEKLFF. The CDR3 DNA reads TGTGCCAGCAGGTTGGACAGGACAACTAATGAAAAACTGTTTTTT.

The rearrangement links TRBV18 to TRBJ1-2; TRBD1 might be the D (5 bases). Trimming stripped 2 bases from V and 0 bases from J, with 10 bases between. CDR1 and CDR2 (germline): KGHSH, LQKENI. The CDR3 loop spans 15 amino acids. CDR3 loop: CASSPGAGSNYGYTF. The CDR3 coding sequence is TGTGCCAGCTCACCAGGGGCGGGATCTAACTATGGCTACACCTTC. The variable domain in full, with the rest retrieved from reference TRBV18 and TRBJ1-2, is NAGVMQNPRHLVRRRGQEARLRCSPMKGHSHVYWYRQLPEEGLKFMVYLQKENIIDESGMPKERFSAEFPKEGPSILRIQQVVRGDSAAYFCASSPGAGSNYGYTFGSGTRLTVV.

The chain is built from TRBV7-9 and TRBJ2-3, with D possibly TRBD2 on 6 matching bases. Trimming shortened V by 0 bases and J by 2 bases, and 12 bases separated the two germline ends. CDR1 is SEHNR and CDR2 is FQNEAQ in the germline V gene (reference sequence). The CDR3 has 16 residues. CDR3 residues: CASSLADSGPTDTQYF. The CDR3 bases are TGTGCCAGCAGCTTAGCCGATAGCGGACCCACAGATACGCAGTATTTT.

The genes are TRBV27 and TRBJ1-6; D not resolved. Trimming pared 8 bases from V and 10 bases from J, leaving 12 bases between. CDR1 and CDR2 from the germline V gene are MNHEY and SMNVEV (reference sequence). This CDR3 region has 12 residues. The CDR3 DNA reads TGTGCCAGCCGTACAACTGAGTCACCCCTCCACTTT. This sequence encodes CASRTTESPLHF.

This clone has only one observation. CDR3 sequence: CASSLDGQGNTEAFF. The DNA for the CDR3 is TGCGCCAGCAGCTTGGATGGACAGGGGAACACTGAAGCTTTCTTT. V usage is TRBV5-1 and J usage is TRBJ1-1; 8 bases agree with TRBD1. The CDR3 consists of 15 residues. Germline lookup yields CDR1 SGHRS and CDR2 YFSETQ. V lost 0 bases to trimming and J lost 1 base; unmatched junction nucleotides: 2. Full variable domain (remainder filled in from reference TRBV5-1 and TRBJ1-1): KAGVTQTPRYLIKTRGQQVTLSCSPISGHRSVSWYQQTPGQGLQFLFEYFSETQRNKGNFPGRFSGRQFSNSRSEMNVSTLELGDSALYLCASSLDGQGNTEAFFGQGTRLTVV.

The chain recombines TRBV19 with TRBJ2-3; D remains unclear. The germline V gene encodes CDR1 LNHDA and CDR2 SQIVND (reference sequence). The CDR3 length is 15 residues. With 3 bases removed from V and 0 bases from J, the gap between germline ends came to 10 bases. The CDR3 region is CASSMVVRSTDTQYF. CDR3 bases: TGTGCCAGTAGTATGGTTGTCAGAAGCACAGATACGCAGTATTTT. The variable domain in full, with the rest retrieved from reference TRBV19 and TRBJ2-3, is DGGITQSPKYLFRKEGQNVTLSCEQNLNHDAMYWYRQDPGQGLRLIYYSQIVNDFQKGDIAEGYSVSREKKESFPLTVTSAQKNPTAFYLCASSMVVRSTDTQYFGPGTRLTVL.

The rearrangement links TRBV5-1 to TRBJ2-2; D could derive from TRBD1 or TRBD2 (5 bases each). The V end was cut by 5 bases, the J end by 2 bases, with 10 bases between. The CDR3 runs to 14 residues. Germline loops: CDR1 SGHRS, CDR2 YFSETQ. The CDR3 DNA sequence: TGCGCCAGCAGTCGGGACGACAACACCGGGGAGCTGTTTTTT. This encodes CASSRDDNTGELFF.

This chain connects TRBV6-4 to TRBJ2-2, with TRBD1 identical over 9 bases. The ends lost 4 bases at V and 7 bases at J; junction bases unmatched: 1. CDR1 and CDR2 (germline): MRHNA, SNTAGT. There are 13 residues in the CDR3. The CDR3 spells CASSGQGVGELFF. The DNA for the CDR3 is TGTGCCAGCAGTGGACAGGGGGTCGGGGAGCTGTTTTTT.

This chain joins TRBV7-9 and TRBJ2-7; tentatively, D is TRBD1 or TRBD2 (5 bases each). The germline CDR1 and CDR2 sequences are SEHNR and FQNEAQ (reference sequence). This CDR3 has 12 residues. The V end lost 5 bases, the J end lost 6 bases, and 11 bases lay between the germline ends. The CDR3 spells CASSGDAFEQYF. CDR3 nucleotide sequence: TGTGCCAGCAGCGGGGACGCATTCGAGCAGTACTTC.

The chain employs TRBV6-5 and TRBJ1-6, with 10 bases lining up with TRBD1. This CDR3 is 14 amino acids long. Trimming removed 5 bases from V and 6 bases from J; junction bases left unmatched: 1. Germline V CDR1 and CDR2: MNHEY, SVGAGI. The CDR3 region is CASSGQGGNSPLHF. The CDR3 bases are TGTGCCAGCAGTGGACAGGGGGGTAATTCACCCCTCCACTTT.

J is TRBJ2-5 and V is TRBV18; TRBD2 matches 10 bases. This CDR3 has 14 amino acids. Germline V gene lookup returns CDR1 KGHSH and CDR2 LQKENI. Losses at the gene ends were 3 bases for V and 9 bases for J; bases not matched to a gene: 7. The CDR3 is CASSPTGTSVAQYF. CDR3 DNA sequence: TGTGCCAGCTCACCCACCGGGACTAGCGTGGCCCAGTACTTC.

The chain couples TRBV11-2 to TRBJ2-4; D tentatively reads TRBD1 or TRBD2 (6 bases each). Germline V gives CDR1 SGHAT, CDR2 FQNNGV. The V end was cut by 5 bases, the J end by 7 bases, with 18 bases between. The CDR3 totals 15 residues. CDR3 protein: CASSQIGGLLNIQYF. CDR3 coding DNA: TGTGCCAGCAGCCAAATAGGGGGGTTACTCAACATTCAGTACTTC.

The rearrangement uses TRBV15 and TRBJ2-3, with D hard to call. V was pared by 0 bases and J by 0 bases, with 10 bases between. The CDR3 length is 16 residues. From germline, CDR1 is LNHNV and CDR2 YYDKDF (reference sequence). The CDR3 bases are TGTGCCACCAGCAGAGATATGGCGGTTAGCACAGATACGCAGTATTTT. Residues: CATSRDMAVSTDTQYF.

For this clone: Mismatch with germline at one junction end may stem from a read error. The V and J genes are TRBV27 and TRBJ2-2, with a possible D match to TRBD1 (6 bases). CDR3 length: 13 amino acids. The V gene's germline CDR1 is MNHEY and CDR2 SMNVEV (reference sequence). This CDR3 reads CASTHEGHRGAVF. CDR3 nucleotides: TGTGCCAGCACCCACGAGGGACACCGGGGAGCTGTTTTT.

The chain uses TRBV7-2 and TRBJ1-2; possible D gene TRBD1, 5 bases. Looked up from germline, CDR1 is SGHTA and CDR2 is FQGNSA. The CDR3 has 15 amino acids. V was shortened by 1 base and J by 8 bases, with 17 bases between the two germline ends. This CDR3 is CASSLGPGRTLGYTF. The CDR3 DNA is TGTGCCAGCAGCTTAGGCCCAGGGCGAACATTAGGCTACACCTTC.

The gene calls are TRBV30 and TRBJ1-1; TRBD1 matches 10 bases. The J segment lost 10 bases and the V segment lost 0 bases, leaving 8 bases of the junction unmatched. Germline V gene data show CDR1 as GTSNPN and CDR2 as SVGIG (reference sequence). The CDR3 sequence is 14 residues long. CDR3 region: CAWSVRTGGIGAFF. DNA for the CDR3: TGTGCCTGGAGTGTACGGACAGGGGGAATTGGAGCTTTCTTT.

The chain joins TRBV19 to TRBJ1-4; 7 bases are shared with TRBD1. The CDR3 sequence is 15 residues long. With 5 bases clipped from V and 5 bases from J, the junction kept 8 bases outside the gene matches. Germline V CDR1 and CDR2: LNHDA, SQIVND (reference sequence). The CDR3 protein is CASSYTGQINEKLFF. CDR3 sequence (DNA): TGTGCCAGTAGTTATACGGGACAGATAAATGAAAAACTGTTTTTT.

This clone has just one count. The V call is TRBV7-2, the J call TRBJ2-5; 7 bases align to TRBD2. The germline V gene encodes CDR1 SGHTA and CDR2 FQGNSA. With 4 bases clipped from V and 4 bases from J, the junction kept 12 bases outside the gene matches. The CDR3 sequence is 16 residues long. DNA for the CDR3: TGTGCCAGCAGCTCACGATGGACTAGTCCGTCAGAGACCCAGTACTTC. Its translation is CASSSRWTSPSETQYF.